This T cell receptor beta chain was identified in a study of control samples from healthy donors and cancer patients. Data came from immunoSEQ multiplex PCR; TCRdb stores just in-frame clones and leaves some out. The table lists approximately 170,000 clones, 70% to 90% of them singletons. This receptor was identified in a woman in her twenties or thirties in good health. Specimen: blood.

CDR3 sequence (DNA): TGTGCCACCAGCAGAGCCGGGACTGGCTCCACCGGGGAGCTGTTTTTT. It translates to CATSRAGTGSTGELFF. V usage is TRBV15 and J usage is TRBJ2-2, with D perhaps TRBD2 (6 bases). Germline V CDR1 and CDR2: LNHNV, YYDKDF (reference sequence). This CDR3 contains 16 residues. V was clipped by 1 base and J by 4 bases, with 13 bases between them.